The entry below gives a single T cell receptor beta chain sequence along with its context. Its antigen has not been determined. No clone much larger than this one lies a single base away; base qualities are absent. At one collaborating source in Seattle, patients were enrolled during active infection and were followed longitudinally through the course of disease. The collaborating institutions used their own protocols to collect whole blood in K2EDTA tubes. For TCRbeta analysis, collaborators shipped samples in one of three forms: frozen whole blood, isolated PBMCs, or DNA extracted from either of those sample types. TCRbeta CDR3 regions were amplified from genomic DNA using the immunoSEQ Assay, a bias-controlled multiplex PCR. On the authors' methods: Within the assay, amplification of reference gene primers was used to estimate how many nucleated cells each sample contained. To quantify the absolute abundance of each unique TCRbeta CDR3 rearrangement, sequence reads were collapsed and filtered. For each sample, productive Simpson clonality was calculated as the square root of Simpson's diversity index over productive rearrangements. The source is immuneACCESS, and TCRdb retained only in-frame sequences with V and J called. Part of the clones is not carried over; for the studies checked, unresolved V genes explain less than half of this, and the remainder is unexplained. V and J calls and clone size are given by that table; D and trimming were obtained from the DNA. The sample table records about 360,000 clones; 86% of these occur just once. Clones ranked in the top ten supply 7.1% of the sample.

This entry belongs to a study of blood T cell repertoires in COVID-19 (TCRdb year 2020). The study in broad terms: The collaborator samples originated in the United States, Italy and Spain and spanned the acute and convalescent phases of COVID-19. The material from the prospective study consisted of cDNA or gDNA derived from T cells, B-cell-depleted T cells, or PBMCs. The dataset comprised deeply sampled blood TCRbeta repertoires from subjects exposed to, actively infected with, or recovered from COVID-19. The repertoires were released in a freely available public database intended as a resource for research on the immune response to SARS-CoV-2. Samples were obtained from the ongoing ImmuneRACE study (first 160 participants) and from over 1,000 subjects provided by 6 global collaborators. A de-identified subject ID, COVID-19 status, age in years and sex were almost always included in the sample metadata. Where available, HLA class I and class II types were obtained from metadata supplied by the sample provider rather than from assay-based typing. Points the paper makes about the study in general: The quantity of clinical and demographic metadata differed by source and by participant and was supplied without curation.

V ends up 4 bases short and J 3 bases short, with an unmatched junction base count of 5. Via the germline V gene (reference sequence), CDR1 is SEHNR and CDR2 FQNEAQ. The CDR3 contains 15 residues, cysteine and phenylalanine counted. The kept DNA is CDR3 alone, 45 bases in frame from the first base. The sequence was obtained from an older woman with COVID-19, enrolled during active disease. Sequencing input: peripheral blood. The V and J segments used are TRBV7-9 and TRBJ2-3, with 9 bases matching TRBD2. The base sequence is TGTGCCAGCAGCTGGGGAGCGGGGGGTACAGATACGCAGTATTTT. Translated, it reads CASSWGAGGTDTQYF. Where the CDR3 stops, the reference TRBV7-9 and TRBJ2-3 genes take over; the full variable domain is DTGVSQNPRHKITKRGQNVTFRCDPISEHNRLYWYRQTLGQGPEFLTYFQNEAQLEKSRLLSDRFSAERPKGSFSTLEIQRTEQGDSAMYLCASSWGAGGTDTQYFGPGTRLTVL.